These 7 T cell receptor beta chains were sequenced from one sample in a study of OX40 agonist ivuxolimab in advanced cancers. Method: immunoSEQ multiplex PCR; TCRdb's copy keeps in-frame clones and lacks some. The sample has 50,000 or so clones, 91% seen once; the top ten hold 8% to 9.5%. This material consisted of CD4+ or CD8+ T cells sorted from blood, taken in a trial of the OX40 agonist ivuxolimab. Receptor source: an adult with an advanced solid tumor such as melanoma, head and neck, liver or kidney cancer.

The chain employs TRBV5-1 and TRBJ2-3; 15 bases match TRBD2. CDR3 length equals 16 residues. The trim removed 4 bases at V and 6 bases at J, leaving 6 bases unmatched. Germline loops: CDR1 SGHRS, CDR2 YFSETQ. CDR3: CASSPGTSGGRDTQYF. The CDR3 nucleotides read TGCGCCAGCAGCCCTGGGACTAGCGGGGGGCGGGATACGCAGTATTTT.

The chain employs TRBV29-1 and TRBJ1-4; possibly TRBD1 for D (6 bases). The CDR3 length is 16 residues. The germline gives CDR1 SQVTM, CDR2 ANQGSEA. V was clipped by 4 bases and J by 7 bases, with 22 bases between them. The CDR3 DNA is TGCAGCGTTGGGGGGGCCAGGGACGAAGGGCCTGAAAAACTGTTTTTT. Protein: CSVGGARDEGPEKLFF. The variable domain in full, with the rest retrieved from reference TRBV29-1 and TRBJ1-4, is SAVISQKPSRDICQRGTSLTIQCQVDSQVTMMFWYRQQPGQSLTLIATANQGSEATYESGFVIDKFPISRPNLTFSTLTVSNMSPEDSSIYLCSVGGARDEGPEKLFFGSGTQLSVL.

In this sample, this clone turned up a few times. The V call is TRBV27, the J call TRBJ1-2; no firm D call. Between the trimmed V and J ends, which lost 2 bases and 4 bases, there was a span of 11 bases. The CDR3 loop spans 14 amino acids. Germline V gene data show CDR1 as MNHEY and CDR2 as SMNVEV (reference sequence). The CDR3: CASSLHGRSYGYTF. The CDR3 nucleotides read TGTGCCAGCAGTTTACACGGGAGATCCTATGGCTACACCTTC.

The chain's CDR3 is CASSINDRFGQPQHF. CDR3 sequence (DNA): TGTGCCAGTAGTATTAATGACAGGTTTGGACAGCCCCAGCATTTT. The rearrangement uses TRBV19 and TRBJ1-5, with a possible D match to TRBD1 (6 bases). CDR1 and CDR2 from the germline V gene are LNHDA and SQIVND (reference sequence). CDR3 length: 15 residues. The V end lost 3 bases, the J end lost 7 bases, and 16 bases lay between the germline ends.

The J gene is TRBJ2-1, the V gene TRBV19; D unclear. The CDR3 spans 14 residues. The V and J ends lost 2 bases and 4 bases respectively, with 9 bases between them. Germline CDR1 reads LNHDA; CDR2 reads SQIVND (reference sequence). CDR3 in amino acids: CASSIRSTYNEQFF. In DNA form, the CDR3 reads TGTGCCAGTAGTATACGCAGCACGTACAATGAGCAGTTCTTC.

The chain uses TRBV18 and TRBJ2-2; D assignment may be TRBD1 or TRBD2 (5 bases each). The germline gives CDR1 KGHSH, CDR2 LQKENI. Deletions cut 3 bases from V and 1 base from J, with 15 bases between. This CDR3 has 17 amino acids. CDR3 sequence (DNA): TGTGCCAGCTCACCTTTAGCCGGGACGGTGAACACCGGGGAGCTGTTTTTT. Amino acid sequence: CASSPLAGTVNTGELFF.

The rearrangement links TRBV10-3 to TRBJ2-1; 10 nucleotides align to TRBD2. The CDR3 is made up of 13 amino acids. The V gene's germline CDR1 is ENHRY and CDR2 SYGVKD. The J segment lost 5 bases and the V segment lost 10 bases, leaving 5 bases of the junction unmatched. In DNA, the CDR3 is TGTGCCACCACTAGCGGGAATGACAATGAGCAGTTCTTC. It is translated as CATTSGNDNEQFF.